Listed below are T cell receptor beta chains from one sample, sequenced in a study of preoperative IRX-2 immunotherapy in early breast cancer. The data were produced by immunoSEQ multiplex PCR, yet TCRdb's version contains in-frame clones alone and is incomplete. In the table there are about 5,600 clones, approximately 60% of which are singletons. Source: tumor tissue, taken before IRX-2 immunotherapy. These receptors came from a human donor with breast cancer. The conserved cysteine and the conserved F or W are not part of the CDR3 here.

cdr3_aa j_call v_call
ASSSGLFTDTQY TRBJ2-3 TRBV27
ASSLFTGSGQPQH TRBJ1-5 TRBV28
ASSLPDRGNEKLF TRBJ1-4 TRBV7-6
ASSLRVVNEQF TRBJ2-1 TRBV28
ASSPRGLAGENEQF TRBJ2-1 TRBV7-1
ASSLGSTVGTDTQY TRBJ2-3 TRBV5-1
ASSALGEQF TRBJ2-1 TRBV19
ASSLHRAGTEAF TRBJ1-1 TRBV28
ASKSGVQPQH TRBJ1-5 TRBV28
ASSVGTEFTDTQY TRBJ2-3 TRBV19
ASSIERAGVQPQH TRBJ1-5 TRBV19
ASSRTSGSPYNEQF TRBJ2-1 TRBV6-8
ASRTGINNEQF TRBJ2-1 TRBV6-8
ASSPGGQGSPYGYT TRBJ1-2 TRBV18
ASSQGVRDEQF TRBJ2-1 TRBV14
ASSQSGEGVGDIQY TRBJ2-4 TRBV11-3
AIRDMVIGEAF TRBJ1-1 TRBV6-8
ASSYARVNSEAF TRBJ1-1 TRBV6-8
AISESTRVTDTQY TRBJ2-3 TRBV10-3
ASSPRTGGEANYGYT TRBJ1-2 TRBV4-1
ASSEDRFGNTIY TRBJ1-3 TRBV11-3
ASSPTAEHSYEQY TRBJ2-7 TRBV1
ASTSGSRDNEQF TRBJ2-1 TRBV28
ASSLVSGSGRWYEQY TRBJ2-7 TRBV11-3
SAHQGGGETQY TRBJ2-5 TRBV29-1
ASSWTGDTGELF TRBJ2-2 TRBV6-8
ASSRRISGANVLT TRBJ2-6 TRBV19
ASSLGRGTDTQY TRBJ2-3 TRBV5-1
ASSPGQGYQPQH TRBJ1-5 TRBV18
ASNPPGYGGEQY TRBJ2-7 TRBV6-8